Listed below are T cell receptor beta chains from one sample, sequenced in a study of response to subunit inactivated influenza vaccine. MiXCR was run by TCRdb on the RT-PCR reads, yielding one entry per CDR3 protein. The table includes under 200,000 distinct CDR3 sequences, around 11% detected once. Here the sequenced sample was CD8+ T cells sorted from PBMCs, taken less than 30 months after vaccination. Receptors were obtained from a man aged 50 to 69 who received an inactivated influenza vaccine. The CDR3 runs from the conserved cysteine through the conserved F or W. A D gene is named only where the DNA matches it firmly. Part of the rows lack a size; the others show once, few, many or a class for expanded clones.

CASSQIPGLAGGPSSTDTQYF | TGCGCCAGCAGCCAAATACCGGGACTAGCGGGAGGGCCATCGAGCACAGATACGCAGTATTTT | TRBD2 | TRBJ2-3 | few | TRBV4-1
CASSPRLSYEQYF | TGTGCCAGCAGCCCCAGACTCTCCTACGAGCAGTACTTC | NA | TRBJ2-7 | NA | TRBV5-8
CATVGGQQETQYF | TGTGCCACCGTGGGGGGACAGCAAGAGACCCAGTACTTC | NA | TRBJ2-5 | few | TRBV10-3
CASSVGGGYILGGGYNEQFF | TGTGCCAGCAGCGTAGGGGGAGGATACATTCTTGGGGGTGGGTACAATGAGCAGTTCTTC | NA | TRBJ2-1 | NA | TRBV9
CASSARGGENTGELFF | TGTGCCAGCAGCGCCCGCGGAGGGGAGAACACCGGGGAGCTGTTTTTT | NA | TRBJ2-2 | few | TRBV9
CAISETGGPQETQYF | TGTGCCATCAGTGAAACGGGGGGGCCACAAGAGACCCAGTACTTC | TRBD2 | TRBJ2-5 | many | TRBV10-3
CSAEAGTSGANEQFF | TGCAGTGCTGAGGCCGGGACTAGCGGGGCCAATGAGCAGTTCTTC | TRBD2 | TRBJ2-1 | NA | TRBV20-1
CSARVRGRYYGYTF | TGCAGTGCTAGAGTGCGGGGGAGGTACTATGGCTACACCTTC | NA | TRBJ1-2 | many | TRBV20-1
CASSVSGNENNEQFF | TGTGCCAGCAGCGTATCTGGTAACGAGAACAATGAGCAGTTCTTC | NA | TRBJ2-1 | few | TRBV9
CASSPSQETQYF | TGTGCCAGCTCACCGTCCCAAGAGACCCAGTACTTC | NA | TRBJ2-5 | NA | TRBV18
CASSLAGDSGEQYF | TGCGCCAGCAGCTTGGCCGGGGACTCCGGCGAGCAGTACTTC | NA | TRBJ2-7 | few | TRBV5-1
CASSLGLGALEYF | TGTGCCAGCAGTTTAGGTCTCGGGGCCCTAGAGTACTTC | NA | TRBJ2-4 | NA | TRBV28
CASSLTPTTVSGGETQYF | TGTGCCAGCAGTTTAACGCCTACGACTGTGTCCGGAGGAGAGACCCAGTACTTC | NA | TRBJ2-5 | NA | TRBV12-3/TRBV12-4
CASRPGQGMNTEAFF | TGTGCCAGCAGGCCGGGACAGGGTATGAACACTGAAGCTTTCTTT | TRBD1 | TRBJ1-1 | many | TRBV12-3/TRBV12-4
CASRSLGVVDGWTPSTDTQYF | TGTGCCAGCAGGAGCTTGGGGGTAGTGGACGGATGGACCCCTAGCACAGATACGCAGTATTTT | NA | TRBJ2-3 | few | TRBV28
CSARHRGQYEQYF | TGCAGTGCTAGACACAGGGGGCAATACGAGCAGTACTTC | TRBD1 | TRBJ2-7 | NA | TRBV20-1
CSVDPAGGQGELFF | TGCAGCGTTGATCCAGCGGGAGGTCAAGGGGAGCTGTTTTTT | TRBD2 | TRBJ2-2 | NA | TRBV29-1
CASSVSDGVTDTQYF | TGTGCCAGCAGTGTATCGGACGGCGTAACAGATACGCAGTATTTT | NA | TRBJ2-3 | NA | TRBV27
CATSRDLGLAGEQFF | TGTGCCACCAGCAGAGACCTTGGACTAGCGGGTGAGCAGTTCTTC | TRBD2 | TRBJ2-1 | many | TRBV15
CASSKLGGYGETQYF | TGTGCCAGCAGCAAGCTAGGGGGCTACGGAGAGACCCAGTACTTC | TRBD1 | TRBJ2-5 | few | TRBV7-9
CASSQDIRPPDRGPFTGELFF | TGCGCCAGCAGCCAAGATATCCGACCACCGGACAGGGGTCCTTTCACCGGGGAGCTGTTTTTT | TRBD1 | TRBJ2-2 | few | TRBV4-1
CASSADIRVNEQFF | TGCGCCAGCAGCGCGGACATCCGTGTCAATGAGCAGTTCTTC | NA | TRBJ2-1 | few | TRBV4-3
CASSVAGTSGLYEQYF | TGTGCCAGCAGCGTAGCCGGGACTAGCGGACTATACGAGCAGTACTTC | TRBD2 | TRBJ2-7 | few | TRBV9
CASLTGGSVKQFF | TGTGCCAGCCTGACAGGGGGCTCAGTAAAGCAGTTCTTC | TRBD1 | TRBJ2-1 | few | TRBV12-3/TRBV12-4
CASSYPEEQYF | TGTGCCAGCAGCTACCCTGAGGAGCAGTACTTC | NA | TRBJ2-7 | many | TRBV6-2/TRBV6-3
CASSLVPGLNSYNEQFF | TGTGCCAGCAGCTTAGTCCCGGGACTGAACTCCTACAATGAGCAGTTCTTC | NA | TRBJ2-1 | few | TRBV7-2
CASSLSTDGGSEQFF | TGTGCCAGCAGTTTATCGACGGATGGGGGAAGTGAGCAGTTCTTC | NA | TRBJ2-1 | few | TRBV27
CASSGLAGVPGANVLTF | TGTGCCAGCAGCGGACTAGCGGGAGTTCCCGGGGCCAACGTCCTGACTTTC | TRBD2 | TRBJ2-6 | NA | TRBV9
CASSFPASGRAETQYF | TGTGCCAGCAGTTTCCCGGCTAGCGGGAGAGCCGAGACCCAGTACTTC | TRBD2 | TRBJ2-5 | few | TRBV28